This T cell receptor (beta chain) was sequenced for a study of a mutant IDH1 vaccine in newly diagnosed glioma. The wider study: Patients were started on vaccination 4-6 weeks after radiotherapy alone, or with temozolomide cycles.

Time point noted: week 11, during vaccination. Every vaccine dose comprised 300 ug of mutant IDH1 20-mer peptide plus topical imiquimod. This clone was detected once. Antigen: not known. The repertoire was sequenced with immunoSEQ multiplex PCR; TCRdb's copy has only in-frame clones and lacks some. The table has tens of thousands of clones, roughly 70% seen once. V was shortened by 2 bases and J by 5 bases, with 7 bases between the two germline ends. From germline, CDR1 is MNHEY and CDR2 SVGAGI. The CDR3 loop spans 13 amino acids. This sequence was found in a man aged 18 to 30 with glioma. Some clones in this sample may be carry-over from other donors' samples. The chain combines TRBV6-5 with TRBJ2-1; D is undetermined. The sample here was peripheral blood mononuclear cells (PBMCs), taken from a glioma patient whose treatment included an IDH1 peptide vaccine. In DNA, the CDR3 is TGTGCCAGCAGTTACGGTCGGAACAATGAGCAGTTCTTC. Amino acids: CASSYGRNNEQFF.